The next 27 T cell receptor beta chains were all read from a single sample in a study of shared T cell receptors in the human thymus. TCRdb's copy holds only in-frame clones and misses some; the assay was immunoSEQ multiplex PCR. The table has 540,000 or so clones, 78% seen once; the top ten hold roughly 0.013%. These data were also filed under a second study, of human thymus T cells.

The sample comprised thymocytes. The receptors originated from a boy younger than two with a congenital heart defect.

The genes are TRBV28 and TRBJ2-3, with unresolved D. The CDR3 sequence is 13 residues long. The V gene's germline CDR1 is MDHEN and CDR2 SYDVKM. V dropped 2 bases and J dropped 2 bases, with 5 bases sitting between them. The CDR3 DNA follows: TGTGCCAGCAGTTTAAGCGTCACAGATACGCAGTATTTT. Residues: CASSLSVTDTQYF.

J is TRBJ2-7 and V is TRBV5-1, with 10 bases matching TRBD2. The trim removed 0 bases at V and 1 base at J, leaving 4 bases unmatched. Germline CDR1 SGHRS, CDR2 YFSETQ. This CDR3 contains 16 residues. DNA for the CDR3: TGCGCCAGCAGCTTGGAGGCTAGCGGGAGATCCTACGAGCAGTACTTC. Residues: CASSLEASGRSYEQYF.

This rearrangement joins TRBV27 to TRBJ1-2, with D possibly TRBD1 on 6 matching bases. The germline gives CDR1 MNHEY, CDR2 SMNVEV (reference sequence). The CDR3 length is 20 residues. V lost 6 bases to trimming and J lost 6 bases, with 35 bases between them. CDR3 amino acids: CASSHTGRALGPKGAHGYTF. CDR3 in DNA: TGTGCCAGCAGCCACACAGGGAGGGCGTTAGGCCCGAAAGGGGCTCATGGCTACACCTTC.

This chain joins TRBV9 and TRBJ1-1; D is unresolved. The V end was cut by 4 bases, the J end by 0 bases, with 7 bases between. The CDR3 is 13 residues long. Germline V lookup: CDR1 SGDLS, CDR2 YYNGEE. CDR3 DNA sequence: TGTGCCAGCAGCTCCCGTTTGAACACTGAAGCTTTCTTT. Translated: CASSSRLNTEAFF.

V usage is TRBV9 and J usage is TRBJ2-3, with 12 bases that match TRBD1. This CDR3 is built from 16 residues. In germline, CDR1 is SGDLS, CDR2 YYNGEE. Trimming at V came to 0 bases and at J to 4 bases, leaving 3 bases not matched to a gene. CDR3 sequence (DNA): TGTGCCAGCAGCGTAGGGGGGGACAGGGGGCCAGATACGCAGTATTTT. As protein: CASSVGGDRGPDTQYF.

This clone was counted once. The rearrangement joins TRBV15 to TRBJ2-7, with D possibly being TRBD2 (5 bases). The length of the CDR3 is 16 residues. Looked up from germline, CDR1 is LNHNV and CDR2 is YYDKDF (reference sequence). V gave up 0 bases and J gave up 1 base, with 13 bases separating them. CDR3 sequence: CATSRELRAKSYEQYF. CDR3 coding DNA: TGTGCCACCAGCAGAGAGCTGAGGGCGAAATCCTACGAGCAGTACTTC.

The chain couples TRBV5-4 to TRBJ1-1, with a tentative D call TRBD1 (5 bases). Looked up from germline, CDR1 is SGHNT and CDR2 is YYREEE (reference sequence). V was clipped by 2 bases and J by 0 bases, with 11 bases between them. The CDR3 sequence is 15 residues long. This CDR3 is CASSLTTGMNTEAFF. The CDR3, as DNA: TGTGCCAGCAGCTTAACTACAGGAATGAACACTGAAGCTTTCTTT.

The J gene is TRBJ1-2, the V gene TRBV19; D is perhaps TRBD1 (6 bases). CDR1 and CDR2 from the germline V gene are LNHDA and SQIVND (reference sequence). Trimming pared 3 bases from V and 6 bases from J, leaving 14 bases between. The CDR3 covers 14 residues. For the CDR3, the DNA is TGTGCCAGTAGTATTGACAGGACTGGAGATGGCTACACCTTC. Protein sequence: CASSIDRTGDGYTF.

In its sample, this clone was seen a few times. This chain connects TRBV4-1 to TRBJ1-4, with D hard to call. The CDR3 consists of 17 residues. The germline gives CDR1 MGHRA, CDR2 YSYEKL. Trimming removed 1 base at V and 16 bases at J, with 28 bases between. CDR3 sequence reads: CASSQGHAGIYSSTRFF. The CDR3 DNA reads TGCGCCAGCAGCCAAGGGCACGCGGGTATCTACTCCTCGACGAGGTTTTTT.

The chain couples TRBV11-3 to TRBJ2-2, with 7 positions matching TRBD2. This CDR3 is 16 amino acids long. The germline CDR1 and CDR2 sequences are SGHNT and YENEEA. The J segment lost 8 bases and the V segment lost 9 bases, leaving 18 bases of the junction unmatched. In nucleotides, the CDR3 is TGTGCCAGGGGTATTGGGCTAGCGGCTATATGTGGGGAGCTGTTTTTT. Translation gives CARGIGLAAICGELFF. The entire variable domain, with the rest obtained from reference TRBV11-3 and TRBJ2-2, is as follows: EAGVVQSPRYKIIEKKQPVAFWCNPISGHNTLYWYLQNLGQGPELLIRYENEEAVDDSQLPKDRFSAERLKGVDSTLKIQPAELGDSAVYLCARGIGLAAICGELFFGEGSRLTVL.

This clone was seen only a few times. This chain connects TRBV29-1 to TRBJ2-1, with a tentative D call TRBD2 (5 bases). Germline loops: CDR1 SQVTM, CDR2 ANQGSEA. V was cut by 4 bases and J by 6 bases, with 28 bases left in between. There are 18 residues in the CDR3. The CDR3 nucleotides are TGCAGCGTTGGAATTGGTACTAGGAGCCTACCCTATGGCAATGAGCAGTTCTTC. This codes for CSVGIGTRSLPYGNEQFF.

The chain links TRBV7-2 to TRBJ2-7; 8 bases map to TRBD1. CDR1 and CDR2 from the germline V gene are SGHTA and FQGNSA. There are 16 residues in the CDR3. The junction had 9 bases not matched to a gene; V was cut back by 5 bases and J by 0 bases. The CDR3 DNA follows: TGTGCCAGCAGCCCACCTCGACAGGGGCACTCCTACGAGCAGTACTTC. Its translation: CASSPPRQGHSYEQYF. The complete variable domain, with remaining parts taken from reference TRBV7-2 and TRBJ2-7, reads GAGVSQSPSNKVTEKGKDVELRCDPISGHTALYWYRQSLGQGLEFLIYFQGNSAPDKSGLPSDRFSAERTGGSVSTLTIQRTQQEDSAVYLCASSPPRQGHSYEQYFGPGTRLTVT.

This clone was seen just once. CDR3 nucleotides: TGCGCCAGCAGCTGGAGGCGGGAGACCCAGTACTTC. It encodes CASSWRRETQYF. The gene calls are TRBV5-1 and TRBJ2-5; TRBD2 might be the D (5 bases). Trimming stripped 3 bases from V and 5 bases from J, with 8 bases between. CDR3 length equals 12 residues. Per the germline V gene, CDR1 is SGHRS and CDR2 is YFSETQ.

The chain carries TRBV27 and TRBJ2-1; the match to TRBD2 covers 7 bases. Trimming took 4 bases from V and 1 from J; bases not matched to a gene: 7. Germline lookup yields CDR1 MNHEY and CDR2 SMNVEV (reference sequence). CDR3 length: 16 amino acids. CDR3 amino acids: CASSSLAGGSYNEQFF. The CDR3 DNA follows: TGTGCCAGCAGTTCCTTAGCGGGTGGGTCCTACAATGAGCAGTTCTTC.

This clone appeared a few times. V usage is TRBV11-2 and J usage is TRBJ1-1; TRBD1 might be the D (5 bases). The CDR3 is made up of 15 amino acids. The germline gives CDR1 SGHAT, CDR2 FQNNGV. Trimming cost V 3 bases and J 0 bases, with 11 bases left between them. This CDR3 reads CASSFGHPLNTEAFF. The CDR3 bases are TGTGCCAGCAGCTTCGGACACCCGCTGAACACTGAAGCTTTCTTT. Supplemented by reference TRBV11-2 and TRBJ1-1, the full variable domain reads EAGVAQSPRYKIIEKRQSVAFWCNPISGHATLYWYQQILGQGPKLLIQFQNNGVVDDSQLPKDRFSAERLKGVDSTLKIQPAKLEDSAVYLCASSFGHPLNTEAFFGQGTRLTVV.

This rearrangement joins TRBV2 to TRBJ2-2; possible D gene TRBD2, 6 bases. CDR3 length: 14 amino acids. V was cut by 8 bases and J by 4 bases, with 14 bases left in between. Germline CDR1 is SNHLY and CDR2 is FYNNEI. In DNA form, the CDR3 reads TGTGCCAGCGGATGGAGGGGAGGCACCGGGGAGCTGTTTTTT. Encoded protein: CASGWRGGTGELFF. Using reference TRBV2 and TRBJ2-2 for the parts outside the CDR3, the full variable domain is EPEVTQTPSHQVTQMGQEVILRCVPISNHLYFYWYRQILGQKVEFLVSFYNNEISEKSEIFDDQFSVERPDGSNFTLKIRSTKLEDSAMYFCASGWRGGTGELFFGEGSRLTVL.

CDR3 loop: CASSLRQSTEAFF. In DNA form, the CDR3 reads TGTGCCAGCAGCTTACGACAGAGCACTGAAGCTTTCTTT. This chain uses TRBV7-9 with TRBJ1-1; the D gene is possibly TRBD1 (5 bases). This CDR3 is built from 13 residues. The germline V gene has CDR1 SEHNR and CDR2 FQNEAQ (reference sequence). V lost 2 bases and J lost 4, with 8 bases in between.

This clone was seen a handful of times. CDR3 DNA sequence: TGTGCCAGCAGCAAACAGGGAACCTACGAGCAGTACTTC. It encodes CASSKQGTYEQYF. The chain couples TRBV28 to TRBJ2-7; D is perhaps TRBD1 (6 bases). In germline, CDR1 is MDHEN, CDR2 SYDVKM. The CDR3 sequence is 13 residues long. V lost 6 bases, J lost 2 bases, and 11 bases lay in between.

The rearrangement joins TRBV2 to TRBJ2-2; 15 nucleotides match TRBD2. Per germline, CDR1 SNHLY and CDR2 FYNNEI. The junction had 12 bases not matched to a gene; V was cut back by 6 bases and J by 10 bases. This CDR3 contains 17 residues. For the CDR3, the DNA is TGTGCCAGCAGGAGCCCGTCGGGACTAGCGGGAGGAGAGGAGCTGTTTTTT. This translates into CASRSPSGLAGGEELFF. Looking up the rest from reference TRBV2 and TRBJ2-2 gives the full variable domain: EPEVTQTPSHQVTQMGQEVILRCVPISNHLYFYWYRQILGQKVEFLVSFYNNEISEKSEIFDDQFSVERPDGSNFTLKIRSTKLEDSAMYFCASRSPSGLAGGEELFFGEGSRLTVL.

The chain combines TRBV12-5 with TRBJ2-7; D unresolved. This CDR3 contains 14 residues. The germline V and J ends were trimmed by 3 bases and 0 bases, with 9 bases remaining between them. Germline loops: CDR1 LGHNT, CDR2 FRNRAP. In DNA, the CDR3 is TGTGCTAGTGGTTTATCCCTATACTCCTACGAGCAGTACTTC. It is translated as CASGLSLYSYEQYF.

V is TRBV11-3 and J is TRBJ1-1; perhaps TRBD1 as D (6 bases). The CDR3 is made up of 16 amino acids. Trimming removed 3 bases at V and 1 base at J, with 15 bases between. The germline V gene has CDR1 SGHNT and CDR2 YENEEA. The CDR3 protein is CASSLLRQATNTEAFF. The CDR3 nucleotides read TGTGCCAGCAGCTTGTTACGACAGGCGACGAACACTGAAGCTTTCTTT.

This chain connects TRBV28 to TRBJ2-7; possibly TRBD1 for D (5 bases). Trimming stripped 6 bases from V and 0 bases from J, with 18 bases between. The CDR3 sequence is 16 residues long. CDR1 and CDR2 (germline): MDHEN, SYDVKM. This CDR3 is CASSPTSDSPSYEQYF. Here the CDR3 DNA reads TGTGCCAGCAGCCCGACATCCGACAGCCCCTCCTACGAGCAGTACTTC.

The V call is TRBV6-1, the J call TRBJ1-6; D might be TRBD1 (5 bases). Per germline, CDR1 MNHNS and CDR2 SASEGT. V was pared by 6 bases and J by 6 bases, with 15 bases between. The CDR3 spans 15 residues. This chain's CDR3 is CASRGVTVPNSPLHF. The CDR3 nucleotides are TGTGCCAGCAGAGGGGTAACGGTCCCTAATTCACCCCTCCACTTT.

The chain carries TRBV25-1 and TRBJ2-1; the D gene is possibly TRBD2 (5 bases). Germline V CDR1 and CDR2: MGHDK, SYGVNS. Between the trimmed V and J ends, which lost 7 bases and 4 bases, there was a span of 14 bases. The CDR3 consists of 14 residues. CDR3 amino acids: CASTSGSSYNEQFF. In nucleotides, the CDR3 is TGTGCCAGCACCTCGGGGAGCTCTTACAATGAGCAGTTCTTC.

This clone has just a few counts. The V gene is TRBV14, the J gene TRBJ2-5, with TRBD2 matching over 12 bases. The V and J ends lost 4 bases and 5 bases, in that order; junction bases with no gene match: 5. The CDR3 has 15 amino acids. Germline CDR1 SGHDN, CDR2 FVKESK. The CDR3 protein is CASSPRLAGVETQYF. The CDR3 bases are TGTGCCAGCAGCCCTAGACTAGCGGGAGTGGAGACCCAGTACTTC.

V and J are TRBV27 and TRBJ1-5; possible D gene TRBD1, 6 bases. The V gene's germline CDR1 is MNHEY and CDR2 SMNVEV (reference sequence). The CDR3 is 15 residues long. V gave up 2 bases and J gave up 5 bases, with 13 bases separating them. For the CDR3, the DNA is TGTGCCAGCAGTTTAGGCGGACAGAAATATCAGCCCCAGCATTTT. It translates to CASSLGGQKYQPQHF.

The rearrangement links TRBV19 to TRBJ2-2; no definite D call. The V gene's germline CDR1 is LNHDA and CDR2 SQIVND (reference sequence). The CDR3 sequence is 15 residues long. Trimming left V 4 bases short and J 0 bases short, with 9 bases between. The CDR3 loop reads CASSNAPANTGELFF. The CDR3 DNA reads TGTGCCAGTAGTAACGCCCCGGCGAACACCGGGGAGCTGTTTTTT.